This is a list of T cell receptor beta chains from one sample in a study of PD-1 blockade in classical Hodgkin lymphoma. Method: immunoSEQ multiplex PCR; TCRdb's copy keeps in-frame clones and lacks some. Of more than 40,000 clones in the sample, 85% to 90% were seen once. The source was peripheral blood mononuclear cells (PBMCs), collected at baseline. Every receptor here comes from a human donor with classical Hodgkin lymphoma. Each CDR3 is given with its conserved first and last residue.

v_gene	j_gene	CDR3aa
TRBV5-1	TRBJ2-3	CASSSQTSGSFTDTQYF
TRBV27	TRBJ2-1	CASSFRWGTPYNEQFF
TRBV5-1	TRBJ2-7	CASSLEYREQYF
TRBV5-8	TRBJ2-2	CASSPNQGRNTGELFF
TRBV19	TRBJ1-2	CASRLGTEYGYTF
TRBV7-8	TRBJ1-6	CASSTPLEQSSYNSPLHF
TRBV5-1	TRBJ2-7	CASSNTLGGAYEQYF
TRBV2	TRBJ2-1	CASKGSPRYNEQFF
TRBV7-2	TRBJ2-2	CASSSRRGGGELFF
TRBV4-1	TRBJ2-3	CASSHPGTGADTQYF